The entry below gives a single T cell receptor (beta chain) sequence along with its context. The sample belongs to a study of T cell changes during pregnancy in multiple sclerosis. The CDR3 is 15 residues long. CDR1 LNHNV and CDR2 YYDKDF come from the germline V gene (reference sequence). The V gene end was trimmed by 6 bases and the J gene end by 7 bases; junction bases not matched to a gene: 8. Sequencing used immunoSEQ multiplex PCR; TCRdb keeps in-frame clones, though not all of them. The repertoire holds roughly 50,000 clones, approximately 92% seen once, with 0.67% in the top ten. This chain links TRBV15 with TRBJ2-2; 10 nucleotides agree with TRBD2. This TCR came from a female donor with multiple sclerosis, enrolled in a pregnancy study. Sequences were derived from CD4+ T cells from peripheral blood mononuclear cells, sampled in the third trimester of pregnancy. The CDR3 DNA reads TGTGCCACCAGTGGTCCTCAGCGGGAGGGCGGGGAGCTGTTTTTT. Its protein is CATSGPQREGGELFF.